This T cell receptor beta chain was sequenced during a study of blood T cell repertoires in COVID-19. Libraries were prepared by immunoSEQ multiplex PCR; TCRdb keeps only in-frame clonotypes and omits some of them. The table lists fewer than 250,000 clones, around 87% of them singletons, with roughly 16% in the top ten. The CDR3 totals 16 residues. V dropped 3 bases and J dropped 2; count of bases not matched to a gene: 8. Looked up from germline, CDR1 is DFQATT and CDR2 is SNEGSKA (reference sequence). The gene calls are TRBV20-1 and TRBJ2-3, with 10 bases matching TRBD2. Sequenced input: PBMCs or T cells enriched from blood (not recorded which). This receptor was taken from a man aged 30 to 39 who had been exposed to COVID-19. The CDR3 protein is CSASSPSGGFTDTQYF. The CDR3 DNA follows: TGCAGTGCTAGTTCGCCTAGCGGGGGCTTCACAGATACGCAGTATTTT.